The clone carrying this T cell receptor beta chain was counted between two and nine times. This sample stems from a study of blood T cells in healthy people across ages. A second roughly 7 to 11 cycle PCR used barcoded and J-beta primers. TCRdb passed the 5' RACE reads through MiXCR, listing each CDR3 protein once. Of hundreds of thousands of distinct CDR3 sequences listed, more than 20% were seen once; the top ten hold 9.4%. V shed 5 bases and J 5 bases; nucleotides not matched to a gene: 7. The CDR3 length is 15 residues. Germline values: CDR1 SEHNR, CDR2 FQNEAQ (reference sequence). The same sample was also studied in work on T cells of mothers and their children.

Sequenced material: blood. This clonotype was obtained from a boy younger than 18 in good health. The chain links TRBV7-9 to TRBJ2-5; 11 positions agree with TRBD1. In DNA, the CDR3 is TGTGCCAGCAGCACGGACAGGGGGCGCCGGGAGACCCAGTACTTC. Encoded protein: CASSTDRGRRETQYF.